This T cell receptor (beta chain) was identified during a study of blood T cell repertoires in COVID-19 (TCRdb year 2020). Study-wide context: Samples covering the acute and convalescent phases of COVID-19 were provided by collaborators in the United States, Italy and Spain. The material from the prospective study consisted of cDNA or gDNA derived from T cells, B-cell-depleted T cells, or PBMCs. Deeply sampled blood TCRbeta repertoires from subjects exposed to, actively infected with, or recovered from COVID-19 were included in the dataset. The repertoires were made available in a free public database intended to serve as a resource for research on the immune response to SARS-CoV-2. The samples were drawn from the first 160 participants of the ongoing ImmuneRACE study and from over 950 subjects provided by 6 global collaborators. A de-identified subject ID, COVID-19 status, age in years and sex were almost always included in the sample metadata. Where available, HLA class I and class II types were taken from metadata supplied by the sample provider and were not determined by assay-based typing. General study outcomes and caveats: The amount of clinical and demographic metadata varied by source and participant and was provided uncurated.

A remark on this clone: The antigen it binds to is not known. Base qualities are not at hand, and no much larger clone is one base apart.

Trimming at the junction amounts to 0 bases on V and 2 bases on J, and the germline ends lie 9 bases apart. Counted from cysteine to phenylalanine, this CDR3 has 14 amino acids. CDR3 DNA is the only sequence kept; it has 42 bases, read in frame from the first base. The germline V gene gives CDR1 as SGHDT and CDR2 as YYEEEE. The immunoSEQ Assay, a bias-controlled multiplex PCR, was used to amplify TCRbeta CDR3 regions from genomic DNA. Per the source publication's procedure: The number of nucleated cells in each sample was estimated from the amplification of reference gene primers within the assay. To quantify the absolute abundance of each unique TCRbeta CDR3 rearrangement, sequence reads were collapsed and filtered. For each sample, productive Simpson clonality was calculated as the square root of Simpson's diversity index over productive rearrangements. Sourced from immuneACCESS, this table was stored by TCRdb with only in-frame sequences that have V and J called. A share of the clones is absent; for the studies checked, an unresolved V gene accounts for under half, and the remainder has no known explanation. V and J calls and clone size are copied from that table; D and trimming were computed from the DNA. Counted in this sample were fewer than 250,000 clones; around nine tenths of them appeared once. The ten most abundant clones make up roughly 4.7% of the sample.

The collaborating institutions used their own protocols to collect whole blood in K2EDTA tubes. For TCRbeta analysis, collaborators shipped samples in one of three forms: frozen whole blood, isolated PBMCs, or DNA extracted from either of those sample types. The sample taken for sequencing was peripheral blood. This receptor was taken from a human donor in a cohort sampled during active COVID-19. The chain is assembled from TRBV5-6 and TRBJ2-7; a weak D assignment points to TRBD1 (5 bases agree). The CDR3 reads CASSLDQGTYEQYF. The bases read TGTGCCAGCAGCTTGGATCAGGGAACCTACGAGCAGTACTTC. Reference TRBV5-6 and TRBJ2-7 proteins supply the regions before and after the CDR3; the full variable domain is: DAGVTQSPTHLIKTRGQQVTLRCSPKSGHDTVSWYQQALGQGPQFIFQYYEEEERQRGNFPDRFSGHQFPNYSSELNVNALLLGDSALYLCASSLDQGTYEQYFGPGTRLTVT.